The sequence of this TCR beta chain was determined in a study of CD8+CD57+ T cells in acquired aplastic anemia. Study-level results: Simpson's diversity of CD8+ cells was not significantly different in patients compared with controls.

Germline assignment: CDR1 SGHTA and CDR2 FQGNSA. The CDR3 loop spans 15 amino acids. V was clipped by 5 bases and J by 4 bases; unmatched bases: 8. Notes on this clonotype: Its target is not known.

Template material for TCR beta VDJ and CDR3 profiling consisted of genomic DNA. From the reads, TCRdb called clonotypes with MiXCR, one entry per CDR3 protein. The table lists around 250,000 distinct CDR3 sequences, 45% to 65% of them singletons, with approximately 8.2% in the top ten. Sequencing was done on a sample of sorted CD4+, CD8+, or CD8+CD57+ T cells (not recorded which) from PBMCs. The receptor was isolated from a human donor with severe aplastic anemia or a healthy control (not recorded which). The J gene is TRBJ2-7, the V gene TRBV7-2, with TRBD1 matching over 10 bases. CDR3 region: CASSPPGTGAYEQYF. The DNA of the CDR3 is TGTGCCAGCAGCCCACCCGGGACAGGGGCATACGAGCAGTACTTC.